The present T cell receptor beta chain was sequenced within a study of T-cell reconstitution after alpha-beta-depleted transplantation in children. This clonotype was seen a few times. There are 15 residues in the CDR3. Per the germline V gene, CDR1 is LNHNV and CDR2 is YYDKDF (reference sequence). J gave up 0 bases and V 4 bases, and 5 bases lay outside the gene matches. The TCRbeta library incorporated unique molecular identifiers. TCRdb re-derived calls from the PCR reads in MiXCR, one entry per CDR3 protein. The sample lists fewer than 1 million distinct CDR3 sequences, 16% occurring once. The sample in question was PBMCs, mostly from graft donor cells, obtained 360 days after TCRalphabeta/CD19-depleted stem cell transplant. The source is a male patient under 18 who had a stem cell transplant for acute lymphoblastic leukemia, so the T cells may come from the graft donor. The chain uses TRBV15 and TRBJ2-7, with 8 bases lining up with TRBD2. The CDR3 loop is CATSIGSGNSYEQYF. DNA of the CDR3: TGTGCCACCAGCATCGGTAGCGGGAACTCCTACGAGCAGTACTTC.